Sequencing of this T cell receptor beta chain was carried out in a study of cytomegalovirus exposure and HLA in healthy donors. Primers for the PCR totalled 60 Vbeta and 13 Jbeta. TCRdb's copy holds only in-frame clones and misses some; the assay was immunoSEQ multiplex PCR. The repertoire includes approximately 79,000 clones, 78% of them detected once, and 1.5% to 2% sits in the top ten. Germline V gene lookup returns CDR1 LNHDA and CDR2 SQIVND (reference sequence). The CDR3 spans 14 residues. The ends were cut back, 8 bases at V and 4 bases at J, with 15 bases in the middle. This chain links TRBV19 with TRBJ1-3; D call uncertain. Sequenced: PBMCs. This receptor was obtained from a man in his forties in good health and CMV-seronegative. CDR3 sequence reads: CASAYQEAGNTIYF. CDR3 in DNA: TGTGCCAGTGCCTATCAGGAGGCAGGAAACACCATATATTTT.